One T cell receptor beta chain is described in this entry. The target antigen is unknown. The V gene lost 4 bases and the J gene lost 6 bases, with 28 bases spanning the gap. The germline gives CDR1 SGHRS, CDR2 YFSETQ. This CDR3 has 18 residues. The assay was immunoSEQ multiplex PCR, and TCRdb's table has in-frame clones only and misses some. This sample yields roughly 33,000 clones, of which approximately 91% are seen a single time; about 2.2% belongs to the top ten. These data originate in a study of T cells in tuberculosis. Study overall: A South African cohort included IGRA-negative adolescents, latently infected IGRA-positive adolescents and adults with active tuberculosis.

Findings and caveats of the study: A GMM-specific repertoire classifier reached about 89% accuracy, AUROC 0.90. GMM-specific TCRs were nearer to active tuberculosis alpha repertoires, suggesting expansion.

Input material: PBMCs. J is TRBJ1-1 and V is TRBV5-1; TRBD1 might be the D (5 bases). The TCR comes from a donor between 10 and 35 years old with latent tuberculosis or without tuberculosis infection. The CDR3 reads CASSLPRGDPLPLAEAFF. For the CDR3, the DNA is TGCGCCAGCAGCCTCCCACGGGGGGACCCCCTACCGTTGGCTGAAGCTTTCTTT.